The present T cell receptor beta chain was sequenced within a study of T-cell reconstitution after alpha-beta-depleted transplantation in children. Points from the study as a whole: T cells produced anew were the main source of T-cell counts and diversity one year after transplant. Approximately two months post-transplant, alpha-beta T cells reportedly originated from several hundred expanded graft clones. In some patients, recipient T cells and intrathymic progenitors surviving conditioning explained high day-60 diversity.

Unique molecular identifiers were built into the TCRbeta library. A single record per CDR3 protein comes from TCRdb applying MiXCR to the PCR reads. Found here are fewer than 450,000 distinct CDR3 sequences, 15% to 20% of them singletons; the top ten hold around 43%. The CDR3 is 11 amino acids. Trimming took off 6 bases at V and 9 bases at J, with 9 bases between the two ends. The V gene's germline CDR1 is MNHEY and CDR2 SVGEGT. This clonotype came up many times. What it binds is not known. This chain links TRBV6-2 or TRBV6-3 with TRBJ2-1, with a weak D call TRBD2 (5 bases). The sample was PBMCs, mostly from graft donor cells, taken 360 days after TCRalphabeta/CD19-depleted stem cell transplant. This receptor was taken from a male patient between 2 and 9 years old who had a stem cell transplant for acute lymphoblastic leukemia, so the T cells may come from the graft donor. CDR3 sequence (DNA): TGTGCCAGCAGAAGGGAGACTGAGCAGTTCTTC. The encoded protein is CASRRETEQFF.